The 27 T cell receptor beta chains reported below all come from one sample, sequenced in a study of shared clonotypes between healthy human individuals. The protocol was immunoSEQ multiplex PCR, while the TCRdb copy is restricted to in-frame clones and leaves out a portion. The profile shows 980,000 or so clones, 70% to 85% of them singletons. Sequenced material: memory CD4+ T cells sorted from blood. The subset: CD45RA-negative fraction. These receptors all come from a man between 18 and 35 years old in good health.

The V call is TRBV4-1, the J call TRBJ2-1; 8 nucleotides line up with TRBD2. The germline CDR1 and CDR2 sequences are MGHRA and YSYEKL. CDR3 length: 15 amino acids. Trimming at V came to 4 bases and at J to 0 bases, leaving 2 bases not matched to a gene. CDR3 region: CASSLTSGSYNEQFF. CDR3 bases: TGCGCCAGCAGCCTCACTAGCGGCTCCTACAATGAGCAGTTCTTC.

This clone was seen only once. The chain combines TRBV6-5 with TRBJ2-1; 7 nucleotides match TRBD2. Germline V gene sequence: CDR1 MNHEY, CDR2 SVGAGI. The CDR3 extends over 16 amino acids. V shed 4 bases and J 0 bases; nucleotides not matched to a gene: 6. The CDR3 loop reads CASSSRPSGSYNEQFF. DNA for the CDR3: TGTGCCAGCAGTTCTCGTCCTAGCGGCTCCTACAATGAGCAGTTCTTC.

This clone was recorded once. This chain joins TRBV7-2 and TRBJ1-1; tentative D call: TRBD1 (6 bases). Germline lookup yields CDR1 SGHTA and CDR2 FQGNSA. The ends were cut back, 5 bases at V and 7 bases at J, with 14 bases in the middle. CDR3 length: 13 residues. The CDR3 bases are TGTGCCAGCAGCCCTTTGGAGGGGGGTGAAGCTTTCTTT. Its protein product is CASSPLEGGEAFF.

The CDR3 loop reads CASSQVGADGLSTGELFF. The DNA for the CDR3 is TGCGCCAGCAGCCAAGTAGGGGCGGATGGGTTGTCCACCGGGGAGCTGTTTTTT. The chain links TRBV4-1 to TRBJ2-2; possible D gene TRBD1, 5 bases. CDR3 length: 18 amino acids. Germline CDR1 reads MGHRA; CDR2 reads YSYEKL. The V and J ends lost 1 base and 4 bases respectively, with 19 bases between them.

This clone was counted a single time. This chain uses TRBV5-5 with TRBJ2-7; D is ambiguous. Per the germline V gene, CDR1 is SGHKS and CDR2 is YYEKEE (reference sequence). Trimming took off 0 bases at V and 5 bases at J, with 18 bases between the two ends. This CDR3 is 16 amino acids long. As DNA, the CDR3 is TGTGCCAGCAGCTTGGCTGATTATCCTGAAGTCCACGAGCAGTACTTC. It specifies CASSLADYPEVHEQYF.

This clone is a singleton in its sample. This rearrangement joins TRBV19 to TRBJ1-5, with D perhaps TRBD1 (6 bases). CDR1 and CDR2 (germline): LNHDA, SQIVND (reference sequence). CDR3 length equals 15 residues. V was clipped by 0 bases and J by 3 bases, with 9 bases between them. The CDR3 nucleotides are TGTGCCAGTAGTATAGAGCGACAGGTCAATCAGCCCCAGCATTTT. Translation: CASSIERQVNQPQHF.

To note about this clone: Distinct nucleotide sequences in the sample also encode this CDR3. This chain connects TRBV4-3 to TRBJ2-3; a weak D match, TRBD1 (5 bases). Per the germline V gene, CDR1 is LGHNA and CDR2 is YSLEER. The ends were cut back, 0 bases at V and 1 base at J, with 11 bases in the middle. The CDR3 runs 16 residues. The CDR3 region is CASSQDRVLGTDTQYF. In DNA form, the CDR3 reads TGCGCCAGCAGCCAAGACAGGGTCTTGGGCACAGATACGCAGTATTTT.

This chain links TRBV9 with TRBJ1-6; D not resolved. CDR3 length equals 16 residues. The germline CDR1 and CDR2 sequences are SGDLS and YYNGEE. V lost 2 bases, J lost 8 bases, and 17 bases lay in between. The CDR3 nucleotides are TGTGCCAGCAGCGTGTCCCTGTGGGGAGAGGATTCACCCCTCCACTTT. It translates to CASSVSLWGEDSPLHF. Based on the CDR3 plus reference TRBV9 and TRBJ1-6, the full variable domain is DSGVTQTPKHLITATGQRVTLRCSPRSGDLSVYWYQQSLDQGLQFLIQYYNGEERAKGNILERFSAQQFPDLHSELNLSSLELGDSALYFCASSVSLWGEDSPLHFGNGTRLTVT.

The rearrangement links TRBV9 to TRBJ2-3; D unresolved. This CDR3 has 15 amino acids. V lost 0 bases to trimming and J lost 9 bases, with 17 bases between them. The germline V gene encodes CDR1 SGDLS and CDR2 YYNGEE. The CDR3 here is CASSVGSPGFGTQYF. The CDR3, as DNA: TGTGCCAGCAGCGTAGGGTCCCCAGGTTTTGGGACGCAGTATTTT.

This chain joins TRBV2 and TRBJ2-7, with 13 positions matching TRBD2. V shed 1 base and J 11 bases; nucleotides not matched to a gene: 5. This CDR3 comprises 14 residues. Germline CDR1 and CDR2: SNHLY and FYNNEI. The CDR3: CASSEVLAGGEKYF. Here the CDR3 DNA reads TGTGCCAGCAGTGAAGTACTAGCGGGAGGGGAGAAGTACTTC. Full variable domain (rest looked up from reference TRBV2 and TRBJ2-7): EPEVTQTPSHQVTQMGQEVILRCVPISNHLYFYWYRQILGQKVEFLVSFYNNEISEKSEIFDDQFSVERPDGSNFTLKIRSTKLEDSAMYFCASSEVLAGGEKYFGPGTRLTVT.

The CDR3 reads CASSPGTRDQETQYF. The CDR3 DNA reads TGTGCCAGCAGCCCGGGGACTCGAGACCAAGAGACCCAGTACTTC. The V call is TRBV11-3, the J call TRBJ2-5; D may be TRBD2 (6 bases). CDR1 is SGHNT and CDR2 is YENEEA in the germline V gene. This CDR3 contains 15 residues. V was clipped by 5 bases and J by 0 bases, with 13 bases between them.

The V gene is TRBV19, the J gene TRBJ2-7; a possible D gene is TRBD1 (6 bases). CDR3 length: 14 amino acids. Trimming cost V 3 bases and J 3 bases, with 12 bases left between them. CDR1 LNHDA and CDR2 SQIVND come from the germline V gene (reference sequence). The CDR3 is CASSISRQVYEQYF. For the CDR3, the DNA is TGTGCCAGTAGTATTAGTCGACAGGTCTACGAGCAGTACTTC. The full variable domain, rest sourced from reference TRBV19 and TRBJ2-7, is DGGITQSPKYLFRKEGQNVTLSCEQNLNHDAMYWYRQDPGQGLRLIYYSQIVNDFQKGDIAEGYSVSREKKESFPLTVTSAQKNPTAFYLCASSISRQVYEQYFGPGTRLTVT.

This chain links TRBV21-1 with TRBJ2-7; the D call TRBD2 from the table was never checked on the DNA. TRBV21-1 corresponds to a pseudogene. CDR3 length: 14 amino acids. The CDR3 loop reads CASRPGLDQYEQYF. The CDR3 nucleotides are TGTGCCAGCAGACCGGGACTAGATCAGTACGAGCAGTACTTC.

This sequence joins TRBV9 and TRBJ2-1; maybe TRBD2 (6 bases). Germline CDR1 and CDR2: SGDLS and YYNGEE. The V end was cut by 0 bases, the J end by 5 bases, with 18 bases between. This CDR3 has 17 residues. The CDR3 bases are TGTGCCAGCAGCGTAGCTGCGGGGAGGAGTTTGAACAATGAGCAGTTCTTC. Encoded protein: CASSVAAGRSLNNEQFF. Full variable domain (missing parts from reference TRBV9 and TRBJ2-1): DSGVTQTPKHLITATGQRVTLRCSPRSGDLSVYWYQQSLDQGLQFLIQYYNGEERAKGNILERFSAQQFPDLHSELNLSSLELGDSALYFCASSVAAGRSLNNEQFFGPGTRLTVL.

V gene TRBV28 combines with J gene TRBJ1-1; TRBD1 agrees at 7 bases. Germline CDR1 is MDHEN and CDR2 is SYDVKM. This CDR3 has 14 residues. V shed 6 bases, J shed 3 bases, and the junction held 7 bases outside the gene matches. The CDR3 DNA sequence: TGTGCCAGCAGGATAGCGGGACAGTACACTGAAGCTTTCTTT. Residues: CASRIAGQYTEAFF.

Remarks on this clone: At one of its ends the junction is not consistent with the germline gene, which may arise from a read error. V usage is TRBV7-7 and J usage is TRBJ2-5; 9 bases fit TRBD1. Germline CDR1 reads SSHAT; CDR2 reads FNYEAQ (reference sequence). The CDR3 totals 16 residues. CDR3 residues: CASSPLGQGRQETQYF. DNA for the CDR3: TGTGCTAGCAGCCCACTGGGACAGGGACGACAAGAGACCCAGTACTTC. The full variable domain, completed using reference TRBV7-7 and TRBJ2-5, is GAGVSQSPRYKVTKRGQDVTLRCDPISSHATLYWYQQALGQGPEFLTYFNYEAQPDKSGLPSDRFSAERPEGSISTLTIQRTEQRDSAMYRCASSPLGQGRQETQYFGPGTRLLVL.

The rearrangement links TRBV27 to TRBJ2-3, with 15 bases lining up with TRBD2. Germline V gene sequence: CDR1 MNHEY, CDR2 SMNVEV (reference sequence). The junction had 10 bases not matched to a gene; V was cut back by 5 bases and J by 4 bases. This CDR3 has 18 residues. CDR3 protein: CASSPARTSGGAPDTQYF. The CDR3 nucleotides are TGTGCCAGCAGTCCCGCCCGGACTAGCGGGGGGGCTCCAGATACGCAGTATTTT.

This sequence joins TRBV6-1 and TRBJ1-3; D might be TRBD1 (6 bases). The CDR3 consists of 14 residues. The V and J ends lost 5 bases and 4 bases respectively, with 12 bases between them. CDR1 and CDR2 (germline): MNHNS, SASEGT. The CDR3 bases are TGTGCCAGCAGTTCTACCGGGACAGGAAACACCATATATTTT. It translates to CASSSTGTGNTIYF.

The chain has TRBV2 and TRBJ1-4; the D is unclear. The CDR3 loop spans 11 amino acids. Germline loops: CDR1 SNHLY, CDR2 FYNNEI. Trimming stripped 5 bases from V and 12 bases from J, with 10 bases between. CDR3 sequence reads: CASSRDAELFF. The DNA of the CDR3 is TGTGCCAGCAGTAGGGATGCCGAACTGTTTTTT.

About this clone itself: The identical CDR3 is also encoded by other nucleotide sequences in the sample. J is TRBJ1-2 and V is TRBV2; unclear D gene. Germline V lookup: CDR1 SNHLY, CDR2 FYNNEI. V gave up 2 bases and J gave up 2 bases, with 9 bases separating them. The CDR3 consists of 14 residues. The DNA for the CDR3 is TGTGCCAGCAGTGAAAGTCGGGAGAACTATGGCTACACCTTC. It encodes CASSESRENYGYTF.

The chain links TRBV5-1 to TRBJ1-1; possibly TRBD1 for D (6 bases). The germline V and J ends were trimmed by 5 bases and 6 bases, with 14 bases remaining between them. This CDR3 region has 13 residues. Germline-derived CDR1 and CDR2 are SGHRS and YFSETQ. The CDR3 DNA follows: TGCGCCAGCAGTCTTGACAGGCTTGCTGAAGCTTTCTTT. Amino acids: CASSLDRLAEAFF.

This clone was seen more than once but under ten times. This chain joins TRBV5-1 and TRBJ1-3, with 11 bases lining up with TRBD1. This CDR3 is 18 amino acids long. Per germline, CDR1 SGHRS and CDR2 YFSETQ. Trimming cost V 4 bases and J 0 bases; bases outside gene matches: 9. DNA of the CDR3: TGCGCCAGCAGCCCCGGACAGGGGGCGCCAGCCTCTGGAAACACCATATATTTT. Translation: CASSPGQGAPASGNTIYF.

Many counts were recorded for this clone. This sequence joins TRBV7-9 and TRBJ2-7; possible D gene TRBD1, 5 bases. This CDR3 is 13 amino acids long. Trimming removed 5 bases from V and 5 bases from J, with 13 bases in between. Germline V lookup: CDR1 SEHNR, CDR2 FQNEAQ (reference sequence). The CDR3 DNA reads TGTGCCAGCAGCGCAGGGAAGAGCCACGAGCAGTACTTC. It specifies CASSAGKSHEQYF.

The rearrangement uses TRBV11-2 and TRBJ1-1, with a tentative D call TRBD1 (6 bases). V was pared by 0 bases and J by 4 bases, with 6 bases between. Germline assignment: CDR1 SGHAT and CDR2 FQNNGV. The CDR3 is 13 amino acids. CDR3 nucleotide sequence: TGTGCCAGCAGCTTAGAACAGGGCACTGAAGCTTTCTTT. This translates into CASSLEQGTEAFF.

This clone was detected ten times or more. The chain carries TRBV6-1 and TRBJ2-7; TRBD1 matches at 7 bases. V lost 8 bases, J lost 0 bases, and 10 bases stayed unmatched. This CDR3 comprises 15 residues. Germline V gene data show CDR1 as MNHNS and CDR2 as SASEGT. In DNA form, the CDR3 reads TGTGCCAGCCGAACACCCGGGACAGTCTCCTACGAGCAGTACTTC. This sequence encodes CASRTPGTVSYEQYF.

About this clone itself: Distinct nucleotide sequences in the sample also encode this CDR3. The chain carries TRBV7-2 and TRBJ2-3, with unresolved D. This CDR3 is built from 13 residues. V lost 0 bases to trimming and J lost 2 bases, with 3 bases between them. The germline CDR1 and CDR2 sequences are SGHTA and FQGNSA. The CDR3 here is CASSLAYTDTQYF. DNA for the CDR3: TGTGCCAGCAGCTTAGCCTACACAGATACGCAGTATTTT. Combining the CDR3 with reference TRBV7-2 and TRBJ2-3 gives the whole variable domain GAGVSQSPSNKVTEKGKDVELRCDPISGHTALYWYRQSLGQGLEFLIYFQGNSAPDKSGLPSDRFSAERTGGSVSTLTIQRTQQEDSAVYLCASSLAYTDTQYFGPGTRLTVL.

The V and J genes are TRBV7-9 and TRBJ2-1; 8 positions agree with TRBD2. This CDR3 is 18 amino acids long. Unmatched junction bases numbered 7, after V lost 0 bases and J lost 0 bases. The germline CDR1 and CDR2 sequences are SEHNR and FQNEAQ (reference sequence). CDR3 region: CASSLAGTSLSSYNEQFF. CDR3 nucleotide sequence: TGTGCCAGCAGCTTAGCCGGGACTAGTTTGAGCTCCTACAATGAGCAGTTCTTC.